This record covers a single T cell receptor (beta chain). Its antigen remains unknown. The data were taken from a study of cytomegalovirus exposure and HLA in healthy donors. Points from the study as a whole: Some segments of the V type, notably TRBV6-2 and TRBV6-3, were excluded as indistinguishable.

V lost 1 base, J lost 3 bases, and 1 base stayed unmatched. There are 15 residues in the CDR3. Germline V gene lookup returns CDR1 LNHDA and CDR2 SQIVND (reference sequence). PCR employed 60 Vbeta and 13 Jbeta primers. Method: immunoSEQ multiplex PCR; TCRdb's copy keeps in-frame clones and lacks some. The data show 150,000 to 200,000 clones, approximately 85% seen once. As for the donors, each was a healthy bone marrow donor. The sequence came from a man younger than 30 in good health and CMV-seropositive. Sequenced input: PBMCs. The V gene is TRBV19, the J gene TRBJ2-7; 12 bases are shared with TRBD1. The chain's CDR3 is CASSIGDRGLYEQYF. The CDR3 nucleotides read TGTGCCAGTAGTATAGGGGACAGGGGGCTCTACGAGCAGTACTTC.